This T cell receptor beta chain came from a study of identical twins. This CDR3 is 13 amino acids long. Germline CDR1 and CDR2: DFQATT and SNEGSKA (reference sequence). TCRdb re-analysed the 5' RACE reads in MiXCR, keeping a single row per CDR3 protein. Of more than 400,000 distinct CDR3 sequences in the sample, about 15% were seen once. This same sample was also taken into another study, of yellow fever vaccine responses in identical twins.

The clonotype was recovered from a woman under 30 in good health. Sequencing input: CD4+ T cells sorted from blood. The genes are TRBV20-1 and TRBJ1-4; D remains ambiguous. As DNA, the CDR3 is TGCATCGTACCACAAACTCGGGGTGAAAAACTGTTTTTT. Amino acids: CIVPQTRGEKLFF.